This is a list of T cell receptor beta chains from one sample in a study of blood T cell repertoires in COVID-19. The table came from immunoSEQ multiplex PCR; TCRdb's copy has only in-frame clones and leaves some out. The table lists under 200,000 clones, roughly 80% of them singletons. What was sequenced was peripheral blood. The receptors derive from a man in his fifties or sixties with active or convalescent COVID-19. The CDR3 runs from the conserved cysteine through the conserved F or W. D genes are given only for firm matches. A clone size is listed for some rows: how often the clone was seen (once, few, many), or a class if it is expanded.

J gene	V gene	clone size	D gene	CDR3 protein	CDR3 DNA
TRBJ1-1	TRBV10-3	-	-	CAISDGRGTEAFF	TGTGCCATCAGTGACGGGCGGGGCACTGAAGCTTTCTTT
TRBJ2-1	TRBV7-2	-	-	CASSLVGRKDNEQFF	TGTGCCAGCAGCTTAGTCGGGAGAAAAGACAATGAGCAGTTCTTC
TRBJ1-1	TRBV11-3	few	-	CASSSGEGTEAFF	TGTGCCAGCAGCTCCGGGGAGGGGACTGAAGCTTTCTTT
TRBJ1-5	TRBV7-8	-	-	CASSSPGWDQPQHF	TGTGCCAGCAGCTCCCCAGGGTGGGATCAGCCCCAGCATTTT
TRBJ2-1	TRBV3-1/TRBV3-2	once	-	CASSRDSSHYEQFF	TGTGCCAGCAGCCGGGACTCAAGTCACTATGAGCAGTTCTTC
TRBJ1-5	TRBV19	once	-	CASTPGGSQGVQHF	TGTGCCAGTACCCCGGGGGGGTCCCAAGGGGTCCAGCATTTT
TRBJ2-6	TRBV11-2	once	-	CASSLQGGANVLTF	TGTGCCAGCAGCTTACAGGGTGGGGCCAACGTCCTGACTTTC
TRBJ2-1	TRBV6-2/TRBV6-3	few	TRBD2	CASSPWRGYRGTEQFF	TGTGCCAGCAGCCCCTGGCGGGGGTATAGAGGAACTGAGCAGTTCTTC
TRBJ2-3	TRBV4-2	-	-	CASSQRVTDTQYF	TGTGCCAGCAGCCAGAGGGTCACAGATACGCAGTATTTT
TRBJ1-4	TRBV28	few	-	CASSRIPRTASYTFF	TGTGCCAGCAGCAGGATTCCGCGGACAGCCTCATATACGTTTTTT
TRBJ2-2	TRBV27	-	TRBD2	CASSSSGTIAGELFF	TGTGCCAGCAGTTCATCCGGGACTATCGCCGGGGAGCTGTTTTTT
TRBJ1-3	TRBV29-1	-	-	CSVGGTPSGNTIYF	TGCAGCGTTGGAGGGACACCCTCTGGAAACACCATATATTTT
TRBJ2-3	TRBV30	-	TRBD2	CAWTLRGGSTDTQYF	TGTGCCTGGACCCTTCGGGGGGGAAGCACAGATACGCAGTATTTT
TRBJ2-7	TRBV10-3	-	-	CAISAEGSYEQYF	TGTGCCATCAGTGCCGAGGGATCGTACGAGCAGTACTTC
TRBJ2-5	TRBV28	-	TRBD1	CASSRITGGAGTQYF	TGTGCCAGCAGCCGCATCACAGGGGGCGCCGGGACCCAGTACTTC
TRBJ1-1	TRBV11-2	-	-	CASSLGLTPGRAFF	TGTGCCAGCAGCTTAGGATTAACGCCAGGTCGGGCTTTCTTT
TRBJ1-2	TRBV5-1	-	TRBD1	CASSLTGQGQNYGYTF	TGCGCCAGCAGCTTGACGGGACAGGGCCAAAACTATGGCTACACCTTC
TRBJ1-4	TRBV19	-	TRBD1	CASSPWTGRNSEQLFF	TGTGCCAGTAGCCCATGGACAGGGCGGAACTCTGAACAACTGTTTTTT
TRBJ2-3	TRBV5-4	-	-	CASSPTGGAGSTDTQYF	TGTGCCAGCAGCCCGACGGGGGGCGCAGGAAGCACAGATACGCAGTATTTT
TRBJ2-3	TRBV27	once	-	CASSLKGLRGITDTQYF	TGTGCCAGCAGTTTAAAGGGTTTAAGGGGGATCACAGATACGCAGTATTTT
TRBJ2-1	TRBV7-9	-	-	CASSLEGGGLEQFF	TGTGCCAGCAGCTTAGAGGGAGGGGGACTTGAGCAGTTCTTC
TRBJ2-7	TRBV2	-	TRBD1	CASRLAGGEQYF	TGTGCCAGCAGGTTGGCAGGGGGCGAGCAGTACTTC
TRBJ2-1	TRBV28	-	-	CASSWHNSYNEQFF	TGTGCCAGCAGTTGGCACAACTCCTACAATGAGCAGTTCTTC
TRBJ1-2	TRBV30	once	-	CAWSVQASSYGYTF	TGTGCCTGGAGTGTACAGGCATCCAGCTATGGCTACACCTTC
TRBJ2-7	TRBV5-6	-	-	CASSLSSEQYF	TGTGCCAGCAGCCTGAGTTCCGAGCAGTACTTC
TRBJ1-5	TRBV3-1/TRBV3-2	-	TRBD1	CASSFTHRGSNQPQHF	TGTGCCAGCAGCTTCACCCACAGGGGTAGCAATCAGCCCCAGCATTTT
TRBJ2-3	TRBV29-1	-	-	CSVDGTFPTTDTQYF	TGCAGCGTGGACGGGACTTTTCCCACCACAGATACGCAGTATTTT
TRBJ2-5	TRBV7-7	-	TRBD1	CASSLDAGGETQYF	TGTGCCAGCAGCTTAGATGCAGGGGGAGAGACCCAGTACTTC
TRBJ2-1	TRBV3-1/TRBV3-2	few	-	CASSHREYNEQFF	TGTGCCAGCAGCCACCGGGAATACAATGAGCAGTTCTTC
TRBJ1-2	TRBV7-9	-	TRBD1	CASSQDRGDGYTF	TGTGCCAGCAGCCAGGACAGGGGTGATGGCTACACCTTC
TRBJ2-7	TRBV4-1	-	TRBD2	CASSREGSGIYEQYF	TGCGCCAGCAGCCGCGAAGGTAGCGGGATTTACGAGCAGTACTTC
TRBJ1-1	TRBV14	-	TRBD1	CASSHPRTGGPNTEAFF	TGTGCCAGCAGCCATCCTCGCACAGGGGGGCCGAACACTGAAGCTTTCTTT
TRBJ2-6	TRBV7-8	many	TRBD1	CASSLTPGTAIFRANVLTF	TGTGCCAGCAGCTTAACCCCCGGGACAGCTATCTTTCGGGCCAACGTCCTGACTTTC
TRBJ2-2	TRBV5-1	-	-	CASSIPGSTGELFF	TGCGCCAGCAGCATCCCCGGGTCTACCGGGGAGCTGTTTTTT
TRBJ2-5	TRBV6-4	-	-	CASSDSPAGIQETQYF	TGTGCCAGCAGTGACTCCCCAGCGGGTATACAAGAGACCCAGTACTTC
TRBJ1-1	TRBV4-1	few	TRBD1	CASSQDQGGWTEAFF	TGCGCCAGCAGCCAAGATCAAGGGGGCTGGACTGAAGCTTTCTTT
TRBJ1-2	TRBV9	-	TRBD1	CASSSGGSYGYTF	TGTGCCAGCAGCTCAGGGGGCAGCTATGGCTACACCTTC
TRBJ1-4	TRBV29-1	-	-	CSVDGGNEKLFF	TGCAGCGTTGACGGAGGGAATGAAAAACTGTTTTTT
TRBJ1-5	TRBV7-9	-	TRBD1	CASSPGDSYSNQPQHF	TGTGCCAGCAGCCCCGGGGACAGCTATAGCAATCAGCCCCAGCATTTT
TRBJ2-1	TRBV4-3	-	TRBD1	CASSQFFGQGAFYNEQFF	TGCGCCAGCAGCCAATTTTTTGGACAGGGGGCTTTCTACAATGAGCAGTTCTTC
TRBJ2-3	TRBV12-5	-	TRBD2	CASGAGTSGTDTQYF	TGTGCTAGTGGTGCCGGGACTAGCGGCACAGATACGCAGTATTTT
TRBJ2-3	TRBV20-1	-	TRBD2	CSASGGGGLAGGPRDTQYF	TGCAGTGCTAGTGGTGGGGGAGGACTAGCGGGAGGGCCTCGGGATACGCAGTATTTT
TRBJ2-1	TRBV19	once	TRBD2	CASSIRGLAGGSSYNEQFF	TGTGCCAGTAGTATTCGTGGGCTAGCGGGAGGGAGCTCCTACAATGAGCAGTTCTTC
TRBJ2-2	TRBV29-1	-	-	CSARRQGGANTGELFF	TGCAGCGCCCGACGGCAGGGTGGGGCGAACACCGGGGAGCTGTTTTTT
TRBJ2-7	TRBV3-1/TRBV3-2	-	-	CASSLRDITYEQYF	TGTGCCAGCAGCCTACGGGACATCACCTACGAGCAGTACTTC
TRBJ2-1	TRBV4-3	-	-	CASSRTSNEQFF	TGCGCCAGCAGTCGAACTAGCAATGAGCAGTTCTTC
TRBJ2-7	TRBV18	few	-	CASSPRPLRAWDEQYF	TGTGCCAGCTCACCACGTCCATTGCGGGCTTGGGACGAGCAGTACTTC
TRBJ2-7	TRBV11-2	many	-	CASSFNSRGYEQYF	TGTGCCAGCAGCTTTAACAGTAGGGGCTACGAGCAGTACTTC
TRBJ2-5	TRBV6-5	-	TRBD1	CASRTGTGIETQYF	TGTGCCAGCAGGACCGGGACAGGGATTGAGACCCAGTACTTC
TRBJ2-3	TRBV6-5	-	TRBD2	CASSRSGRPADTQYF	TGTGCCAGCAGCCGAAGCGGGAGGCCCGCAGATACGCAGTATTTT
TRBJ2-7	TRBV3-1/TRBV3-2	-	-	CASSPEGGSCFFVLCEQYF	TGTGCCAGCAGCCCGGAGGGGGGGAGTTGTTTCTTCGTTTTGTGCGAGCAGTACTTC
TRBJ1-5	TRBV18	-	-	CASSPDKDEPQHF	TGTGCCAGCTCACCGGACAAGGACGAGCCCCAGCATTTT
TRBJ2-1	TRBV5-6	-	TRBD2	CASSPLAGGPVDGFF	TGTGCCAGCAGCCCACTAGCGGGAGGGCCGGTAGATGGGTTCTTC
TRBJ2-3	TRBV28	-	TRBD2	CASSPPGSGRATDTQYF	TGTGCCAGCAGTCCCCCGGGTAGCGGGAGGGCCACAGATACGCAGTATTTT
TRBJ1-2	TRBV4-1	-	-	CASSQTGRVYGYTF	TGCGCCAGCAGCCAAACCGGGAGGGTATATGGCTACACCTTC